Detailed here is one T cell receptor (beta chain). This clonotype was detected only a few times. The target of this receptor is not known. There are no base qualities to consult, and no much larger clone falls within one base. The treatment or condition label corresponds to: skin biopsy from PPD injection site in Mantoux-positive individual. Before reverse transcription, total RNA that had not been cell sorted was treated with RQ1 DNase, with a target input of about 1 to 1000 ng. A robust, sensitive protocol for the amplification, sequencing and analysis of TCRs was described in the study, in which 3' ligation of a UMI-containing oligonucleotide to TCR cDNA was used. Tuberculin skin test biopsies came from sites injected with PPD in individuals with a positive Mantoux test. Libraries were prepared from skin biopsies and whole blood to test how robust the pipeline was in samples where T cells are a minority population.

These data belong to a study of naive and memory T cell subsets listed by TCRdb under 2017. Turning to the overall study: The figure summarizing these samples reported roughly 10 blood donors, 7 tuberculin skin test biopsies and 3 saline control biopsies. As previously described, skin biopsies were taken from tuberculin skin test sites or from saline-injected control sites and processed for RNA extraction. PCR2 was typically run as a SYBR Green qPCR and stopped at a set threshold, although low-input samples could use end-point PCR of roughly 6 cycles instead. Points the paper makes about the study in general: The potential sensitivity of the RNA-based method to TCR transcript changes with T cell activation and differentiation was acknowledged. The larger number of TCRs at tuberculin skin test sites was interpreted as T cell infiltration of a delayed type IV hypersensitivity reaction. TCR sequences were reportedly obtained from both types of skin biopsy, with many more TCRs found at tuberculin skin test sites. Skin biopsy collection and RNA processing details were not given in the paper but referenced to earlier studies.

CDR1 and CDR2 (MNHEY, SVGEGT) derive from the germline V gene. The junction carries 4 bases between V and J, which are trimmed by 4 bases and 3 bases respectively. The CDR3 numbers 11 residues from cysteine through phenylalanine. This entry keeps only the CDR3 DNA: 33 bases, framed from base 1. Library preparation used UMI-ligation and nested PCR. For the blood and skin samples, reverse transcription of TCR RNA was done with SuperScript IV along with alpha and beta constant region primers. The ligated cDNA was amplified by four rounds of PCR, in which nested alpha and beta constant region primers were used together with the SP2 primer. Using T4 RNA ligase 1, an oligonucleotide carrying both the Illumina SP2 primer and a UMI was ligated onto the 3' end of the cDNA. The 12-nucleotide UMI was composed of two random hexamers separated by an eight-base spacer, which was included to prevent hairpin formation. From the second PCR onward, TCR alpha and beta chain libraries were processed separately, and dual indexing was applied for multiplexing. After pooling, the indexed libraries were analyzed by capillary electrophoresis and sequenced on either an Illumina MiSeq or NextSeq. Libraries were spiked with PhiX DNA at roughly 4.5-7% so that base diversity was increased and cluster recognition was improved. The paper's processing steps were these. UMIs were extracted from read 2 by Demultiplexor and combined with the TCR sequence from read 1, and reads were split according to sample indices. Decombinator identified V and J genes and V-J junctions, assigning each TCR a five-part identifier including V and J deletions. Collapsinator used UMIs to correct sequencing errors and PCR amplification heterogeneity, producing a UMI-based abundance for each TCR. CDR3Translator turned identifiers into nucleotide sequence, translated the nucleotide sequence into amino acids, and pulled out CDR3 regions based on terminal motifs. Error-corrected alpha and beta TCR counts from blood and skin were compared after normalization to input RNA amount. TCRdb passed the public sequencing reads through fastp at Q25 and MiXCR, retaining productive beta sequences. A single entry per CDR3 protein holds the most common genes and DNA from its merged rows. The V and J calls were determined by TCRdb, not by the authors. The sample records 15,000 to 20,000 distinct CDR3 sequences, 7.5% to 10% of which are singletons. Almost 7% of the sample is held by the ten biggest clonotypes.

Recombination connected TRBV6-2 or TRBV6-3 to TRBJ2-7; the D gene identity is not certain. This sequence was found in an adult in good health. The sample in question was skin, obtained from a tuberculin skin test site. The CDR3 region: CASSSIYEQYF. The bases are TGTGCCAGCAGTTCCATCTACGAGCAGTACTTC.